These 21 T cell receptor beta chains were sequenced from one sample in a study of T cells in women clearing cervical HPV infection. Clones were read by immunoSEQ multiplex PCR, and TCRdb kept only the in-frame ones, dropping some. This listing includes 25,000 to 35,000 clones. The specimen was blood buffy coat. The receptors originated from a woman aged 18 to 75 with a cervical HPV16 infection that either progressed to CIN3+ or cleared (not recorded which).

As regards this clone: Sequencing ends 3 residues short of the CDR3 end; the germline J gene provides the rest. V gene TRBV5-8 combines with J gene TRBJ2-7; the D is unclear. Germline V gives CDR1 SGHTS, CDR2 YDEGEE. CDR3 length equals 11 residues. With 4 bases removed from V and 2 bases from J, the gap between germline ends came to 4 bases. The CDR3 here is CASSPTYEQYF. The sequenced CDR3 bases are TGTGCCAGCAGCCCCACCTACGAG.

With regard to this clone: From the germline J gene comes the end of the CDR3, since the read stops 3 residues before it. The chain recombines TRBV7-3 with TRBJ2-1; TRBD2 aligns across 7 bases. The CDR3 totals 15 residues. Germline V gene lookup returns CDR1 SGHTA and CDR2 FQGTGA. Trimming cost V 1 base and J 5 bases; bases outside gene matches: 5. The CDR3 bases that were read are TGTGCCAGCAGCTTAAGCGGGAGTGGGGACAATGAG. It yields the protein CASSLSGSGDNE. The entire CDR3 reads CASSLSGSGDNEQFF.

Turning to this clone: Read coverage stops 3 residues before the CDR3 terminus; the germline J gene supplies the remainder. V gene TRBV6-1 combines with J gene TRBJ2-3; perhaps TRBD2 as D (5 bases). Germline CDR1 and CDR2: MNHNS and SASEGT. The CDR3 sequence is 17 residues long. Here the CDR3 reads CASSEALIGVLQETQYF. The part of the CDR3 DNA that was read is TGTGCCAGCAGTGAAGCGCTGATCGGGGTACTACAAGAGACG.

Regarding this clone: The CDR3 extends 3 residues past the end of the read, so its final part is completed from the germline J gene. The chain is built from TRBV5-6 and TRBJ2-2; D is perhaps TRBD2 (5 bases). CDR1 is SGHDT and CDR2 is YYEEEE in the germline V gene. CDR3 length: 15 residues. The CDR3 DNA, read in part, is TGTGCCAGCAGCTTGGCCGGGGAAACTAATGAAAAG. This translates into CASSLAGETNEK. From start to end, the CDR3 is CASSLAGETNEKLFF.

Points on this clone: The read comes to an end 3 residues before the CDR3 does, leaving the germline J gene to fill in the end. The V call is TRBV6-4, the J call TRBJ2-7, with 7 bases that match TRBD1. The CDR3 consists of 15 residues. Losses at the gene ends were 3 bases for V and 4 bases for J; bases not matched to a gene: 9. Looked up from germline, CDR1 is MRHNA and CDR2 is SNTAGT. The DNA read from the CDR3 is TGTGCCAGCAGTGAACCCCCGGGACAGTTTTACGAG. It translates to CASSEPPGQFYE. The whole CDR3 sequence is CASSEPPGQFYEQYF.

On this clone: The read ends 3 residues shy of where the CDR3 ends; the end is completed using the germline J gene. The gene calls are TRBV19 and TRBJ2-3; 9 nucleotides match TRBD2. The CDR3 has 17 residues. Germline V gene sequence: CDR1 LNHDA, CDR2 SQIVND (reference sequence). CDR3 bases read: TGTGCCAGTAGTCGCCTTGAGCGGGAGGCCCGCCAAGAGACG. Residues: CASSRLEREARQET. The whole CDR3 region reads CASSRLEREARQETQYF. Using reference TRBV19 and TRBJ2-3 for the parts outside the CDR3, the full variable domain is DGGITQSPKYLFRKEGQNVTLSCEQNLNHDAMYWYRQDPGQGLRLIYYSQIVNDFQKGDIAEGYSVSREKKESFPLTVTSAQKNPTAFYLCASSRLEREARQETQYFGPGTRLTVL.

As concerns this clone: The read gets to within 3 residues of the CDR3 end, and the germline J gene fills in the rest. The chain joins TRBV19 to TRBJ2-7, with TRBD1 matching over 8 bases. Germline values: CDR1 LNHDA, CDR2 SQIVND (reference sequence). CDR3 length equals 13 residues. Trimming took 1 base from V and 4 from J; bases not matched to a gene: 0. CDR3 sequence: CASSIGTGYEQYF. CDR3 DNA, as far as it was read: TGTGCCAGTAGTATAGGGACAGGGTACGAG.

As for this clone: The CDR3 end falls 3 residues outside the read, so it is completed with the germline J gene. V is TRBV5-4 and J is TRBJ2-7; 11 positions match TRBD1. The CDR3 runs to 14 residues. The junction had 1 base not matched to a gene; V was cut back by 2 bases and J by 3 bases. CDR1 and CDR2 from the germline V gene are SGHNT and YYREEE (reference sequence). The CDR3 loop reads CASSFGTGGYEQYF. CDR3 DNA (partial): TGTGCCAGCAGCTTCGGGACAGGGGGCTACGAG.

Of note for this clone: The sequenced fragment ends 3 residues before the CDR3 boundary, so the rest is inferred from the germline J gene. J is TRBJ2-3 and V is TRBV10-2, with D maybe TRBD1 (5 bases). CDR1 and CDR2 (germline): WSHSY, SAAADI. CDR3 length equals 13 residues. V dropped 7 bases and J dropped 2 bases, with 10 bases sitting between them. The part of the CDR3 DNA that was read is TGCGCCAGCACGCGACAGCCCACAGATACG. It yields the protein CASTRQPTDT. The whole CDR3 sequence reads CASTRQPTDTQYF.

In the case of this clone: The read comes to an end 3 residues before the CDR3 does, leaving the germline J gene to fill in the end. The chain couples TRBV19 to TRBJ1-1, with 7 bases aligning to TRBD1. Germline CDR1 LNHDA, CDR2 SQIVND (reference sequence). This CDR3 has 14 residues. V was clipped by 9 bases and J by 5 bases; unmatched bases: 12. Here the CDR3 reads CASGTASEVTEAFF. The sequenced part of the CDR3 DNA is TGTGCCAGCGGGACAGCGAGTGAAGTAACTGAA.

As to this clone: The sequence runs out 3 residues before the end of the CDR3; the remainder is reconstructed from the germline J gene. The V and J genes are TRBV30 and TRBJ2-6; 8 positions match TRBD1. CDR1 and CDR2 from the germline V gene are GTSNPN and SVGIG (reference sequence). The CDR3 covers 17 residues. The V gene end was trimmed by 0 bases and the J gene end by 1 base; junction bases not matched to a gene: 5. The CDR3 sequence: CAWSVRQGISGANVLTF. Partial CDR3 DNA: TGTGCCTGGAGTGTCAGACAGGGGATATCTGGGGCCAACGTC.

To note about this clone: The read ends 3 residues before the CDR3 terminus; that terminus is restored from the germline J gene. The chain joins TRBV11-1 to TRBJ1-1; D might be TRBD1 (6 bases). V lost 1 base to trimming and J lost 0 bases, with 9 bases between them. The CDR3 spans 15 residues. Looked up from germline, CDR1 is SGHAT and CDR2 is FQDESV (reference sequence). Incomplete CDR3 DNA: TGTGCCAGCAGCTTAGGACAGGCGATGAACACTGAA. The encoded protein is CASSLGQAMNTE. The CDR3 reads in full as CASSLGQAMNTEAFF.

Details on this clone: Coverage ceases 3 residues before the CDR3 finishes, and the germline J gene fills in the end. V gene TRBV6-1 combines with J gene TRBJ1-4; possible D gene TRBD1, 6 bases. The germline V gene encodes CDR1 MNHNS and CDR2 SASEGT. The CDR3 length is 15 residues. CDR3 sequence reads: CASSEGQAYNSPLFF. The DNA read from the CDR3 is TGTGCCAGCAGTGAAGGACAGGCTTATAATTCACCA.

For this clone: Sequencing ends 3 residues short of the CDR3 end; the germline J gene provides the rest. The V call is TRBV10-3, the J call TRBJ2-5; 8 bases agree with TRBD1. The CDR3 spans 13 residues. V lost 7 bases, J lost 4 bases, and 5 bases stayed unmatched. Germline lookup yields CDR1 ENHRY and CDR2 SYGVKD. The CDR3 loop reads CAIKTGVGETQYF. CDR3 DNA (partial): TGTGCCATCAAGACAGGGGTCGGAGAGACC.

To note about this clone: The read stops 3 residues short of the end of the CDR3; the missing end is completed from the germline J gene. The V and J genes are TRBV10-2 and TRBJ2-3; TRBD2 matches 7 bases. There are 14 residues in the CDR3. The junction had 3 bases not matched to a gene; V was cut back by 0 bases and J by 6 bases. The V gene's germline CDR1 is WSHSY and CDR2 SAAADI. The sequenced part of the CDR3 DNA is TGCGCCAGCAGTGAGTCGACTAGCAGCGATACG. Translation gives CASSESTSSDT. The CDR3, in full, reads CASSESTSSDTQYF.

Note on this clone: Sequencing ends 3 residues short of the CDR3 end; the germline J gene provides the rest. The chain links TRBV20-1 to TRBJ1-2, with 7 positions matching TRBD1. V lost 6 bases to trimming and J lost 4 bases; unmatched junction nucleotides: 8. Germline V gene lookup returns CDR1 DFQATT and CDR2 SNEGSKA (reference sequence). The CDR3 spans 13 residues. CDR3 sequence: CSAPGTVTYGYTF. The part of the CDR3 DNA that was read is TGCAGTGCCCCAGGGACAGTTACCTATGGC.

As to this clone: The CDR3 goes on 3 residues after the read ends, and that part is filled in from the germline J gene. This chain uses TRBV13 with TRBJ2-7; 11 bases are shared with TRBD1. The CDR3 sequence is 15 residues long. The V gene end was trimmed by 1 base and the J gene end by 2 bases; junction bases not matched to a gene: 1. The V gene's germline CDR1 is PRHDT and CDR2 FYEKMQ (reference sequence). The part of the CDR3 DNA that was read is TGTGCCAGCAGCTTAGAGGGACAGGGGGCCTACGAG. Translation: CASSLEGQGAYE. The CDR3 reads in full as CASSLEGQGAYEQYF.

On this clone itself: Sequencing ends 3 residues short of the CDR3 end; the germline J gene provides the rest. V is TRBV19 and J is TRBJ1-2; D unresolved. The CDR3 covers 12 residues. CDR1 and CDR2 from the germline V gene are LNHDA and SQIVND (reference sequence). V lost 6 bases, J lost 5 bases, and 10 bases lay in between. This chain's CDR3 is CASSRSGYGYTF. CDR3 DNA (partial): TGTGCCAGTAGCCGATCGGGGTATGGC.

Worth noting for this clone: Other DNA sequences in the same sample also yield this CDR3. CDR3 residues: CASSPGQSYEQYF. The CDR3 bases that were read are TGTGCCAGCTCACCGGGACAATCCTACGAG. The rearrangement joins TRBV18 to TRBJ2-7, with a weak D call TRBD1 (6 bases). The sequenced fragment ends 3 residues before the CDR3 boundary, so the rest is inferred from the germline J gene. Germline CDR1 reads KGHSH; CDR2 reads LQKENI. CDR3 length equals 13 residues. Trimming removed 3 bases from V and 1 base from J, with 7 bases in between.

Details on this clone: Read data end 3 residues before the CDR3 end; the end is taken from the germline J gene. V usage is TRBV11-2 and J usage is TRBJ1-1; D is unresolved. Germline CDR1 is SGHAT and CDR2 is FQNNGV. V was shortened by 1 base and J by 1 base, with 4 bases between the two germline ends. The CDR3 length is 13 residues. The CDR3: CASSLGQNTEAFF. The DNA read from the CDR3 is TGTGCCAGCAGCTTAGGACAGAACACTGAA.

CDR3 amino acids: CSALAGTGNEKLFF. The covered CDR3 bases are TGCAGTGCTCTCGCCGGGACAGGGAATGAAAAA. The chain carries TRBV20-1 and TRBJ1-4; 9 nucleotides line up with TRBD1. Read sequence stops 3 residues before the CDR3 end, and the germline J gene provides the missing end. CDR1 and CDR2 (germline): DFQATT, SNEGSKA (reference sequence). The CDR3 runs to 14 residues. V was clipped by 5 bases and J by 5 bases; unmatched bases: 6.